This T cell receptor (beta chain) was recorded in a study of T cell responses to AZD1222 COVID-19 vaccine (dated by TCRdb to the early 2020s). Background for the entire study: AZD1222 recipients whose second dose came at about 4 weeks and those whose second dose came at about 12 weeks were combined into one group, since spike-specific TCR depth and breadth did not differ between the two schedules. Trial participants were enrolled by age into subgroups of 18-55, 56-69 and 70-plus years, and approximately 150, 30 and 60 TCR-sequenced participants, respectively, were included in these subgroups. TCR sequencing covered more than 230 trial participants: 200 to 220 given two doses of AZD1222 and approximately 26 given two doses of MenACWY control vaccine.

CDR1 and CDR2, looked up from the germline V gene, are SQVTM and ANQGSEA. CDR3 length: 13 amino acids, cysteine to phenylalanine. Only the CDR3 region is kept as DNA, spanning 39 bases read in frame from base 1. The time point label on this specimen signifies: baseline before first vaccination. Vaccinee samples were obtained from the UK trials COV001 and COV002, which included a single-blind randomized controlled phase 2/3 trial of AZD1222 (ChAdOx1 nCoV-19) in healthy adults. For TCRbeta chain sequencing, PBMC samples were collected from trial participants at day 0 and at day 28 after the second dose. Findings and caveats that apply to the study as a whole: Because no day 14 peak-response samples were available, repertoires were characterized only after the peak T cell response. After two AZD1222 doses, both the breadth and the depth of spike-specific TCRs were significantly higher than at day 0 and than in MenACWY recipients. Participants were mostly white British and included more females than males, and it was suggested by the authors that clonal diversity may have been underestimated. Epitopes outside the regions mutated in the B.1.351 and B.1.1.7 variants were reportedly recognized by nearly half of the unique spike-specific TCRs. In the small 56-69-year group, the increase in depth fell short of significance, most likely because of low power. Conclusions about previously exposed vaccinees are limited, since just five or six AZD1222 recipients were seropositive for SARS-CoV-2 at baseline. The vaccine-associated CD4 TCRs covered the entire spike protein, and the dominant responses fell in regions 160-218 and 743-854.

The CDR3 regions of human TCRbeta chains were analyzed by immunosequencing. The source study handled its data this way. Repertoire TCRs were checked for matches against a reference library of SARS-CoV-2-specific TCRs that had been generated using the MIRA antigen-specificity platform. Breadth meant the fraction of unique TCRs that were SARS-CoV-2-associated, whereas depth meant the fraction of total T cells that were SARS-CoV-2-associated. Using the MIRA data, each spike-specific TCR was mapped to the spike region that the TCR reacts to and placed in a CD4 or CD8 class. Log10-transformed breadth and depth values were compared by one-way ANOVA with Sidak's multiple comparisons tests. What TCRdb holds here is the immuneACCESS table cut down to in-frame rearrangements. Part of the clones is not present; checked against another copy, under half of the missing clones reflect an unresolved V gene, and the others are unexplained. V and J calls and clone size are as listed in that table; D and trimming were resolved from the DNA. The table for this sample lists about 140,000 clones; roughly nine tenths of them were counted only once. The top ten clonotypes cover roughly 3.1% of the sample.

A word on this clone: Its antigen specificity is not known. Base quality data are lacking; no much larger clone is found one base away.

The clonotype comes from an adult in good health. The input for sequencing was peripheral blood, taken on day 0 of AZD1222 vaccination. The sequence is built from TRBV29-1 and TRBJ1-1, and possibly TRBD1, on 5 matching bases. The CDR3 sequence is CSAQGYMNTEAFF. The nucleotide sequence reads TGCAGTGCCCAGGGCTACATGAACACTGAAGCTTTCTTT.